A selection of T cell receptor beta chains follows, all from one sample in a study of cytomegalovirus exposure and HLA in healthy donors. Some clones are missing from TCRdb's copy, which holds only in-frame ones; the method was immunoSEQ multiplex PCR. The top ten clones hold around 4.5% of a sample with fewer than 75,000 clones, roughly 83% of them seen once. Sample: PBMCs. The receptor set was obtained from a man younger than 40 in good health and CMV-seronegative. Both conserved end residues are part of each CDR3. The D gene is left open where the match is weak. Expanded clones are given a class, and other clones once, few, many or no size at all.

TRBJ1-2	TRBV19	.	.	CASGRGANGYTF	TGTGCCAGCGGCAGGGGTGCGAATGGCTACACCTTC
TRBJ1-2	TRBV28	.	.	CASRIQGGRATF	TGTGCCAGCAGAATACAGGGAGGGCGGGCCACCTTC
TRBJ2-7	TRBV5-5	.	.	CASSPSDRPYEQYF	TGTGCCAGCAGCCCCTCAGACAGGCCCTACGAGCAGTACTTC
TRBJ1-5	TRBV19	.	.	CASRDYDSGDQPQHF	TGTGCCAGTAGGGACTACGACAGTGGGGATCAGCCCCAGCATTTT
TRBJ1-2	TRBV7-9	.	TRBD1	CASSWPTGDGYTF	TGTGCCAGCAGCTGGCCGACAGGGGATGGCTACACCTTC
TRBJ1-5	TRBV6-5	.	.	CASRKDTYSNQPQHF	TGTGCCAGCAGGAAGGACACTTATAGCAATCAGCCCCAGCATTTT
TRBJ1-5	TRBV18	.	.	CASSQGQGSNQPQHF	TGTGCCAGCTCACAGGGGCAGGGAAGCAATCAGCCCCAGCATTTT
TRBJ2-3	TRBV5-1	.	.	CASSYLASDTQYF	TGCGCCAGCAGCTATTTGGCCTCAGATACGCAGTATTTT
TRBJ1-2	TRBV30	.	.	CAWSVQGVGGYTF	TGTGCCTGGAGTGTACAGGGAGTCGGGGGCTACACCTTC
TRBJ2-3	TRBV5-1	.	TRBD2	CASSYQRGSTDTQYF	TGCGCCAGCAGCTATCAGCGGGGGAGCACAGATACGCAGTATTTT
TRBJ2-3	TRBV27	.	TRBD2	CASSLSAYGRGRTDTQYF	TGTGCCAGCAGTTTATCGGCCTATGGGCGGGGGAGAACAGATACGCAGTATTTT
TRBJ2-7	TRBV9	.	TRBD2	CASSSRGASGSSLGDEQYF	TGTGCCAGCAGCTCCCGTGGGGCTAGCGGGAGTAGTCTGGGAGACGAGCAGTACTTC
TRBJ1-1	TRBV6-6	.	.	CASRGDRRGGTEAFF	TGTGCCAGCAGGGGGGATCGACGAGGGGGCACTGAAGCTTTCTTT
TRBJ2-7	TRBV5-4	.	TRBD2	CASSSVAGGGEQYF	TGTGCCAGCAGCTCCGTAGCGGGAGGGGGCGAGCAGTACTTC
TRBJ2-2	TRBV2	.	TRBD2	CATLAGGQDTGELFF	TGTGCCACCCTAGCGGGGGGGCAGGACACCGGGGAGCTGTTTTTT
TRBJ2-4	TRBV4-3	.	.	CASSQDETRDIQYF	TGCGCCAGCAGCCAAGACGAGACTAGAGACATTCAGTACTTC
TRBJ2-7	TRBV5-1	few	TRBD1	CASSSGTGLYEQYF	TGCGCCAGCAGCTCCGGGACAGGGTTGTACGAGCAGTACTTC
TRBJ2-7	TRBV19	once	.	CASSIATSYEQYF	TGTGCCAGTAGTATAGCGACTTCCTACGAGCAGTACTTC
TRBJ2-2	TRBV5-4	.	.	CASSFYRNTGELFF	TGTGCCAGCAGCTTTTACAGGAACACCGGGGAGCTGTTTTTT
TRBJ1-1	TRBV6-5	.	.	CASSHDRTVTEAFF	TGTGCCAGCAGTCATGACAGGACCGTGACTGAAGCTTTCTTT
TRBJ1-4	TRBV21-1	once	.	CASRGQGPGGTNEKLFF	TGTGCCAGCAGAGGACAGGGGCCAGGGGGGACTAATGAAAAACTGTTTTTT
TRBJ1-2	TRBV5-1	.	TRBD1	CASSPTGGDYGYTF	TGCGCCAGCAGCCCGACAGGGGGCGACTATGGCTACACCTTC
TRBJ1-1	TRBV4-1	.	.	CASSQERGGGTEAFF	TGCGCCAGCAGCCAAGAACGCGGGGGAGGCACTGAAGCTTTCTTT
TRBJ2-7	TRBV13	.	.	CASSLYPRQTTSYEQYF	TGTGCCAGCAGCTTATACCCCCGACAGACCACCTCCTACGAGCAGTACTTC
TRBJ2-7	TRBV5-1	.	.	CASSLTEGLTYEQYF	TGCGCCAGCAGCCTGACGGAGGGCCTGACCTACGAGCAGTACTTC
TRBJ2-7	TRBV27	few	TRBD2	CASSLGTSGSYEQYF	TGTGCCAGCAGTCTCGGGACTAGCGGGAGTTACGAGCAGTACTTC
TRBJ2-1	TRBV7-2	.	.	CASSLGRETYNEQFF	TGTGCCAGCAGCTTAGGCCGGGAGACCTACAATGAGCAGTTCTTC